This T cell receptor (beta chain) emerged from a study of regulatory T cells in long-lasting Graves disease. Looked up from germline, CDR1 is DFQATT and CDR2 is SNEGSKA (reference sequence). This CDR3 has 15 amino acids. Trimming cost V 1 base and J 0 bases; bases outside gene matches: 3. Arm-PCR of CDR3 regions and iRepertoire HTBI primers were the basis on which TCR beta libraries were built. MiXCR, run by TCRdb on the multiplex PCR reads, gives a single entry per CDR3 protein. There are a few hundred thousand distinct CDR3 sequences in the sample; around 20% occur only once, and approximately 28% lies in the top ten. The time point here: persistent/refractory GD, antithyroid drugs over 5 years with positive TRAb. Researchers made the TCR library from RNA that was extracted from PBMCs. This clonotype has only a few counts.

The clonotype comes from a female donor with Graves disease. The V gene is TRBV20-1, the J gene TRBJ2-7; 10 nucleotides line up with TRBD2. Sample: peripheral blood mononuclear cells (PBMCs), taken when the disease was refractory, from a patient treated with antithyroid drugs. The CDR3 nucleotides read TGCAGTGCTAGAGGGGAGCGGGAGGGCTCCTACGAGCAGTACTTC. This translates into CSARGEREGSYEQYF.